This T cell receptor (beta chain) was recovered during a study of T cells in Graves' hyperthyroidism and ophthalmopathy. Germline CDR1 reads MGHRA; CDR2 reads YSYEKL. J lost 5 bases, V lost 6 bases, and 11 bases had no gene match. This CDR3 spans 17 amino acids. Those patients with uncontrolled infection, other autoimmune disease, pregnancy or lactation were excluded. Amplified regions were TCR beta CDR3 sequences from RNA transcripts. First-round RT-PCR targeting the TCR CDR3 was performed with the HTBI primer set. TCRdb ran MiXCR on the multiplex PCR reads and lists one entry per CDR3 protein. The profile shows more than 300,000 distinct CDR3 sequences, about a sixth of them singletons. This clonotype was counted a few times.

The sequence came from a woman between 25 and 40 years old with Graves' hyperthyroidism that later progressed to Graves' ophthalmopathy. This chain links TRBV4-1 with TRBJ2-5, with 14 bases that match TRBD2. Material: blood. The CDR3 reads CASRSGTSGSPGETQYF. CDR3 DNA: TGCGCCAGCAGATCGGGGACTAGCGGGAGTCCGGGGGAGACCCAGTACTTC.